This TCR beta chain emerged from a study of T-cell memory formation after mild COVID-19. Looking at the study overall: Clustering of TCRs was largely donor specific.

This clonotype was detected a few times. Its target is unknown. Trimming removed 3 bases from V and 2 bases from J, with 12 bases in between. The germline gives CDR1 SGHRS, CDR2 YFSETQ. This CDR3 has 14 amino acids. Study results and limitations: Contracting CD4+ clones sat mainly in CM and EM; CD8+ in EMRA. Pre-infection memory held some responding clones, suggesting pre-existing cross-reactive T cells responded.

The authors produced TCR alpha and TCR beta cDNA libraries with sample barcodes and UMIs by 5'RACE using constant-segment primers. TCRdb reprocessed the 5' RACE reads with MiXCR, giving one entry per CDR3 protein. The sample consists of roughly 480,000 distinct CDR3 sequences, around 25% of them appearing once. This clonotype was sampled from an adult woman who had mild COVID-19 (a few samples of this study predate the infection). Cell type and time point are not known. V and J are TRBV5-1 and TRBJ2-7; the D call may be TRBD1 or TRBD2 (5 bases each). The source material was PBMCs or a T cell subset sorted from them (not recorded which). The CDR3 spells CASSWGWGTYEQYF. Written as DNA, the CDR3 is TGCGCCAGCAGCTGGGGCTGGGGGACCTACGAGCAGTACTTC.